This TCR beta chain comes out of a study of T cell responses to AZD1222 COVID-19 vaccine. Some clones are missing from TCRdb's copy, which holds only in-frame ones; the method was immunoSEQ multiplex PCR. The data show 90,000 to 150,000 clones, roughly 84% seen once. As to this clone: Its antigen is unidentified.

The germline gives CDR1 SGHVS, CDR2 FQNEAQ. The length of the CDR3 is 16 residues. V lost 3 bases and J 1 base, leaving 15 bases between the germline ends. Study outcomes and limitations: Nearly half of spike-specific TCRs reportedly target variant regions that are unmutated in the B.1.351 and B.1.1.7 variants. Increased Spike-specific TCR breadth and depth were observed after two AZD1222 doses. Among the donors, most were white British and more were female, and clonal diversity was possibly underestimated.

The clonotype comes from an adult in good health. The genes are TRBV7-8 and TRBJ2-5; tentative D call: TRBD1 (5 bases). The input for sequencing was peripheral blood, taken on day 0 of AZD1222 vaccination. The CDR3 bases are TGTGCCAGCAGCTTGGTTTGGGGCGGAACCCAAGAGACCCAGTACTTC. Its protein product is CASSLVWGGTQETQYF.